These 3 T cell receptor beta chains were all obtained from the same sample, sequenced in a study of breast tumors, draining lymph nodes, adjacent tissues. TCRdb called the multiplex PCR reads again in MiXCR, with one record for every CDR3 protein. The table has approximately 37,000 distinct CDR3 sequences, around a third seen once. The sample consisted of breast tumor tissue. The receptor source for this set is a female donor with breast cancer. Some clones in this sample may be carry-over from other donors' samples.

The rearrangement links TRBV20-1 to TRBJ2-3, with 8 bases identical to TRBD1. This CDR3 contains 15 residues. CDR1 and CDR2 from the germline V gene are DFQATT and SNEGSKA (reference sequence). V lost 4 bases, J lost 4 bases, and 10 bases stayed unmatched. The CDR3 sequence is CSAMVGQGIPDTQYF. In DNA form, the CDR3 reads TGCAGTGCTATGGTTGGACAGGGCATCCCAGATACGCAGTATTTT.

This chain connects TRBV20-1 to TRBJ2-3; TRBD1 matches at 7 bases. This CDR3 comprises 12 residues. Looked up from germline, CDR1 is DFQATT and CDR2 is SNEGSKA (reference sequence). CDR3 in DNA: TGCGATGCTAGAGAGAACAGGGGTGTGCAGTATTTT. This translates into CDARENRGVQYF.

On this clonotype: A much bigger clone sits one base away, suggesting this may be a read error. The gene calls are TRBV20-1 and TRBJ2-5; D remains ambiguous. Germline loops: CDR1 DFQATT, CDR2 SNEGSKA (reference sequence). V gave up 6 bases and J gave up 4 bases, with 9 bases separating them. CDR3 size: 11 residues. The CDR3 DNA reads as TGCAGTGCAGGGCATCCAGAGACCCAGTACTTC. It specifies CSAGHPETQYF.